The TCR beta chain described here comes from a study of T-cell memory formation after mild COVID-19. Findings and limits, study-wide: Whether day 37 second-wave clones are SARS-CoV-2-specific was not confirmed.

5'RACE primed from the constant segment yielded TCR alpha and TCR beta cDNA libraries bearing sample barcodes and UMIs. TCRdb fed the 5' RACE reads into MiXCR, producing one record per CDR3 protein. The sample carries a few hundred thousand distinct CDR3 sequences, about a fifth recorded once. This clonotype was counted once. What it recognizes is unknown. After removal of 6 bases from V and 1 base from J, the junction contained 8 bases not matched to a gene. The CDR3 runs to 15 residues. From germline, CDR1 is MNHEY and CDR2 SVGAGI. Sequenced: PBMCs or a T cell subset sorted from them (not recorded which). The chain uses TRBV6-5 and TRBJ2-7; 8 bases map to TRBD2. The receptor was derived from an adult woman who had mild COVID-19 (a few samples of this study predate the infection). Cell type and time point are not known. The CDR3 DNA follows: TGTGCCAGCAGGCTCGAGCGGGGGTCGTCCTACGAGCAGTACTTC. This gives the protein CASRLERGSSYEQYF.